This T cell receptor (beta chain) appears in the sequencing data of a study of CD4+ T cells in melanoma. Notes on this clone: Its target is not known.

Study results and limitations: A reported correlation linked neoantigen-specific CD4+ T cells to CD8+, macrophage and B cell function. Diverse differentiation states were reported for melanoma neoantigen-specific CD4+ T cells.

Only in-frame clones appear in the TCRdb table, and some are missing; sequencing was by immunoSEQ multiplex PCR. The sample lists tens of thousands of clones, 60% to 80% occurring once. The V gene end was trimmed by 5 bases and the J gene end by 6 bases; junction bases not matched to a gene: 12. Looked up from germline, CDR1 is SGHTA and CDR2 is FQGTGA. This CDR3 comprises 16 residues. Sequencing was performed on tumor tissue. This TCR derives from a human donor with melanoma. The chain joins TRBV7-3 to TRBJ2-7; 11 nucleotides agree with TRBD2. This CDR3 reads CASSPTSGGGAPEQYF. The CDR3 DNA reads TGTGCCAGCAGCCCCACTAGCGGGGGTGGGGCGCCCGAGCAGTACTTC.